The present T cell receptor beta chain was sequenced within a study of PD-1 blockade in classical Hodgkin lymphoma. Germline V gives CDR1 MGHRA, CDR2 YSYEKL. Trimming left V 0 bases short and J 3 bases short, with 12 bases between. The CDR3 extends over 15 amino acids. Measured with immunoSEQ multiplex PCR; TCRdb has only the in-frame clones, and not every one. In the table there are about 16,000 clones, around four fifths of which are singletons. After autologous stem cell transplantation all patients relapsed, and prior brentuximab vedotin exposure differed between cohorts. Purification of CD4+ T cells from thawed PBMCs was performed via magnetic negative selection.

Sample: CD4+ T cells from blood, taken at baseline. This sequence joins TRBV4-1 and TRBJ2-7; D is perhaps TRBD2 (7 bases). The sequence derives from a human donor with classical Hodgkin lymphoma. For the CDR3, the DNA is TGCGCCAGCAGCCAAGATGGGGGGGCACGCTACGAGCAGTACTTC. This translates into CASSQDGGARYEQYF.